This record looks at one TCR beta chain sequence and its context. The sample originates from a study of patients and donors after allogeneic stem cell transplantation. In TCRdb, the RT-PCR reads were re-called with MiXCR into one record per CDR3 protein. The repertoire holds roughly 960,000 distinct CDR3 sequences, with 18% as singletons. The ends were cut back, 7 bases at V and 7 bases at J, with 17 bases in the middle. From germline, CDR1 is MNHNY and CDR2 SVGAGI (reference sequence). The CDR3 runs 13 residues. This TCR derives from a human donor who was either an allogeneic HSCT recipient or a stem cell or donor lymphocyte infusion donor (not recorded which). It is not recorded whose cells these are; they may come from a transplant donor. Material for sequencing was blood, either unsorted or a sorted T cell fraction (not recorded which). This sequence joins TRBV6-6 and TRBJ2-7; unclear D gene. The CDR3 DNA reads as TGTGCCAGCATGACGGAAAGGTTCGGGGAGCAGTACTTC. Its protein is CASMTERFGEQYF.